This T cell receptor beta chain was sequenced for a study of T-cell memory formation after mild COVID-19. Between the trimmed V and J ends, which lost 3 bases and 2 bases, there was a span of 11 bases. This CDR3 is built from 14 residues. Germline loops: CDR1 SGHRS, CDR2 YFSETQ. 5'RACE with constant-segment primers yielded barcoded, UMI-tagged TCR alpha and TCR beta cDNA libraries. TCRdb processed the 5' RACE reads anew with MiXCR; each CDR3 protein has one entry. The table has hundreds of thousands of distinct CDR3 sequences, under 20% seen once. Findings and caveats of the study: There was a balanced CD4/CD8 profile in clones contracting day 15 to 85, and later expanders leaned CD4+. There was no confirmation that second-wave clones peaking on day 37 were SARS-CoV-2 specific. Pre-infection memory harbored some responding clones, suggesting cross-reactive memory joined.

Only a few counts were recorded for this clonotype. Its antigen is unidentified. J is TRBJ2-5 and V is TRBV5-1, with D possibly being TRBD2 (7 bases). Material: PBMCs or a T cell subset sorted from them (not recorded which). The receptor comes from an adult woman who had mild COVID-19 (a few samples of this study predate the infection). Cell type and time point are not known. CDR3 loop: CASSWGGRQETQYF. The DNA for the CDR3 is TGCGCCAGCAGCTGGGGGGGGCGGCAAGAGACCCAGTACTTC.